This T cell receptor (beta chain) was profiled in a study of blood T cell repertoires in COVID-19 (dated by TCRdb to about 2020). For context, the study as a whole: Samples covering the acute and convalescent phases of COVID-19 were provided by collaborators in the United States, Italy and Spain. The material from the prospective study consisted of cDNA or gDNA derived from T cells, B-cell-depleted T cells, or PBMCs. Deeply sampled blood TCRbeta repertoires from subjects exposed to, actively infected with, or recovered from COVID-19 were included in the dataset. The repertoires were released in a freely available public database meant as a resource for research on the immune response to SARS-CoV-2. Where HLA class I and class II types were available, the types were taken from metadata supplied by the sample provider, not from assay-based typing. Samples were obtained from the ongoing ImmuneRACE study (first 160 participants) and from roughly 1,300 subjects provided by 6 global collaborators. Sample metadata almost always included a de-identified subject ID, COVID-19 status, age in years and sex. On the study overall, not on this receptor specifically: The amount of clinical and demographic metadata varied by source and participant and was provided uncurated.

Enrolling through a virtual design, the prospective study's participants ranged in age from roughly 18 to 90 years and lived across 24 United States geographic areas. Cohort assignment in the prospective study relied on participant-reported clinical history from a screening survey and a study questionnaire. Recovered participants in ImmuneRACE Cohort 3 were defined as having two consecutive negative NP/OP PCR tests, clearance from a healthcare professional, or resolution of symptoms. In the prospective study, mobile phlebotomists collected whole blood, serum and a nasopharyngeal or oropharyngeal swab from each participant. Additional blood draws and questionnaires over an approximately 2-month period could optionally be provided by prospective study participants. Before DNA extraction, prospective study blood samples were shipped either frozen or at room temperature. Cut back by 3 bases and 0 bases, the V and J ends lie 12 bases apart. From a lookup of the germline V gene, CDR1 and CDR2 are SGDLS and YYNGEE. The CDR3, cysteine through phenylalanine, is 16 amino acids long. The retained sequence is limited to the CDR3, 48 bases, with the frame set at the first base.

TCRbeta CDR3 regions were amplified from genomic DNA by means of the immunoSEQ Assay, a bias-controlled multiplex PCR. Per the original workflow: Nucleated cell counts per sample were estimated from amplification of reference gene primers within the assay. To quantify the absolute abundance of each unique TCRbeta CDR3 rearrangement, sequence reads were collapsed and filtered. For each sample, productive Simpson clonality was calculated by taking the square root of Simpson's diversity index across productive rearrangements. Entries here come from immuneACCESS through TCRdb and include only in-frame sequences with V and J called. Some clones fail to appear in such tables; in the studies checked, an unresolved V gene covers under half of the shortfall, and the cause of the remainder is unknown. Clone size and V and J calls were adopted from that table, with D and trimming inferred from the DNA. Here the sample has some 210,000 clones; 75% to 85% occur a single time. About 10% of the sample goes to the ten largest clones.

Worth noting for this clone: It has no known antigen specificity. No base quality information exists; no much larger clone differs at one position.

The sample was PBMCs or T cells enriched from blood (not recorded which). The TCR sequence derives from a man in his forties or fifties who had recovered from COVID-19. The V and J segments used are TRBV9 and TRBJ2-2; 6 matching bases give a weak D call of TRBD1. The CDR3 reads as follows: CASSALGQTNTGELFF. The nucleotide sequence reads TGTGCCAGCAGCGCCCTAGGACAGACGAACACCGGGGAGCTGTTTTTT.